This TCR beta chain came from a study of T cells in Graves' hyperthyroidism and ophthalmopathy. The length of the CDR3 is 16 residues. V trimming: 1 base; J trimming: 2 bases; junction bases outside the gene matches: 6. CDR1 is SGHNT and CDR2 is YENEEA in the germline V gene. TCR beta CDR3 regions were amplified from RNA transcripts. TCR CDR3 regions were first amplified by RT-PCR with HTBI primers. TCRdb ran MiXCR on the multiplex PCR reads and lists one entry per CDR3 protein. Of nearly 600,000 distinct CDR3 sequences in the sample, around 13% are singletons; the top ten hold more than 4.5%. This clonotype was observed at least ten times.

V and J are TRBV11-3 and TRBJ2-5; 8 bases map to TRBD2. The receptor comes from a woman aged 25 to 39 with Graves' hyperthyroidism that later progressed to Graves' ophthalmopathy. Sequenced material: blood. This CDR3 reads CASSLGWTSSQETQYF. The CDR3, as DNA: TGTGCCAGCAGCTTAGGGTGGACTAGCAGTCAAGAGACCCAGTACTTC.